This T cell receptor (beta chain) came from a study of blood T cell repertoires in COVID-19 (dated by TCRdb to about 2020). Notes on the research overall: The collaborator samples originated in the United States, Italy and Spain and spanned the acute and convalescent phases of COVID-19. The material from the prospective study consisted of cDNA or gDNA derived from T cells, B-cell-depleted T cells, or PBMCs. Subjects who had been exposed to COVID-19, were actively infected with it, or had recovered from it provided the deeply sampled blood TCRbeta repertoires that made up the dataset. The repertoires were made available in a free public database intended to serve as a resource for research on the immune response to SARS-CoV-2. The samples were drawn from the first 160 participants of the ongoing ImmuneRACE study and from some 1,300 subjects provided by 6 global collaborators. The sample metadata nearly always contained a de-identified subject ID, COVID-19 status, age in years and sex. Where HLA class I and class II types were available, the types were taken from metadata supplied by the sample provider, not from assay-based typing.

Trimmed from V: 7 bases; trimmed from J: 7 bases; junction bases lacking a gene match: 5. The CDR3 numbers 11 residues from cysteine through phenylalanine. This entry keeps only the CDR3 DNA: 33 bases, framed from base 1. Reading the germline V gene gives CDR1 SQVTM and CDR2 ANQGSEA. The immunoSEQ Assay, a bias-controlled multiplex PCR, was used to amplify TCRbeta CDR3 regions from genomic DNA. Per the authors' processing: The number of nucleated cells in each sample was estimated by amplification of reference gene primers within the assay. Sequence reads were collapsed and filtered to measure the absolute abundance of every unique TCRbeta CDR3 rearrangement. Productive Simpson clonality was computed per sample as the square root of Simpson's diversity index over productive rearrangements. The immuneACCESS repertoire file appears here via TCRdb, limited to in-frame rearrangements. These files lack a portion of the clones; in checked studies, under half of the deficit traces to unresolved V genes, and the cause of the others is not known. D and trimming come from the DNA, and the V and J calls and clone size come from that table. The sample yields 150,000 to 190,000 clones; approximately 81% were counted once. The top ten clones comprise around 8% of the sample.

What the authors observed across the whole study: How much clinical and demographic metadata was included differed by source and by participant, and the metadata was provided uncurated.

Details on this clone: The specificity of this receptor is unknown. Base qualities are missing; no much larger clone stands one base away.

In Seattle, one collaborating source enrolled patients while the infection was active and tracked those patients longitudinally over the course of disease. Each collaborating institution followed its own protocols to collect whole blood in K2EDTA tubes. For TCRbeta analysis, collaborator samples were shipped as frozen whole blood, as isolated PBMCs, or as DNA extracted from either sample type. The rearranged chain carries TRBV29-1 and TRBJ1-1; 8 central bases correspond to TRBD1. The sequence was collected from a woman aged 60 to 75 with COVID-19, enrolled during active disease. The sample consisted of peripheral blood. The DNA sequence is TGCAGCGCAGGACAGGGAAGTGAAGCTTTCTTT. It is translated as CSAGQGSEAFF.